The entry that follows covers one T cell receptor beta chain sequence. The junction does not match germline at one end; this may be a read error. This entry is derived from a study of T cell changes during pregnancy in multiple sclerosis. The method was immunoSEQ multiplex PCR; TCRdb's version includes in-frame clones alone and lacks a portion of them. Among some 64,000 clones listed, 92% were seen once. The CDR3 is 14 amino acids. Germline values: CDR1 SSHAT, CDR2 FNYEAQ (reference sequence). This TCR derives from a female donor with multiple sclerosis, enrolled in a pregnancy study. The input for sequencing was peripheral blood, taken in the first trimester of pregnancy. The J gene is TRBJ2-7, the V gene TRBV7-7; 10 nucleotides align to TRBD1. CDR3 sequence (DNA): TGTGCTAGCAGTATCTCGGGACAGGGGTCCGAGCAGTACTTC. Its protein is CASSISGQGSEQYF.